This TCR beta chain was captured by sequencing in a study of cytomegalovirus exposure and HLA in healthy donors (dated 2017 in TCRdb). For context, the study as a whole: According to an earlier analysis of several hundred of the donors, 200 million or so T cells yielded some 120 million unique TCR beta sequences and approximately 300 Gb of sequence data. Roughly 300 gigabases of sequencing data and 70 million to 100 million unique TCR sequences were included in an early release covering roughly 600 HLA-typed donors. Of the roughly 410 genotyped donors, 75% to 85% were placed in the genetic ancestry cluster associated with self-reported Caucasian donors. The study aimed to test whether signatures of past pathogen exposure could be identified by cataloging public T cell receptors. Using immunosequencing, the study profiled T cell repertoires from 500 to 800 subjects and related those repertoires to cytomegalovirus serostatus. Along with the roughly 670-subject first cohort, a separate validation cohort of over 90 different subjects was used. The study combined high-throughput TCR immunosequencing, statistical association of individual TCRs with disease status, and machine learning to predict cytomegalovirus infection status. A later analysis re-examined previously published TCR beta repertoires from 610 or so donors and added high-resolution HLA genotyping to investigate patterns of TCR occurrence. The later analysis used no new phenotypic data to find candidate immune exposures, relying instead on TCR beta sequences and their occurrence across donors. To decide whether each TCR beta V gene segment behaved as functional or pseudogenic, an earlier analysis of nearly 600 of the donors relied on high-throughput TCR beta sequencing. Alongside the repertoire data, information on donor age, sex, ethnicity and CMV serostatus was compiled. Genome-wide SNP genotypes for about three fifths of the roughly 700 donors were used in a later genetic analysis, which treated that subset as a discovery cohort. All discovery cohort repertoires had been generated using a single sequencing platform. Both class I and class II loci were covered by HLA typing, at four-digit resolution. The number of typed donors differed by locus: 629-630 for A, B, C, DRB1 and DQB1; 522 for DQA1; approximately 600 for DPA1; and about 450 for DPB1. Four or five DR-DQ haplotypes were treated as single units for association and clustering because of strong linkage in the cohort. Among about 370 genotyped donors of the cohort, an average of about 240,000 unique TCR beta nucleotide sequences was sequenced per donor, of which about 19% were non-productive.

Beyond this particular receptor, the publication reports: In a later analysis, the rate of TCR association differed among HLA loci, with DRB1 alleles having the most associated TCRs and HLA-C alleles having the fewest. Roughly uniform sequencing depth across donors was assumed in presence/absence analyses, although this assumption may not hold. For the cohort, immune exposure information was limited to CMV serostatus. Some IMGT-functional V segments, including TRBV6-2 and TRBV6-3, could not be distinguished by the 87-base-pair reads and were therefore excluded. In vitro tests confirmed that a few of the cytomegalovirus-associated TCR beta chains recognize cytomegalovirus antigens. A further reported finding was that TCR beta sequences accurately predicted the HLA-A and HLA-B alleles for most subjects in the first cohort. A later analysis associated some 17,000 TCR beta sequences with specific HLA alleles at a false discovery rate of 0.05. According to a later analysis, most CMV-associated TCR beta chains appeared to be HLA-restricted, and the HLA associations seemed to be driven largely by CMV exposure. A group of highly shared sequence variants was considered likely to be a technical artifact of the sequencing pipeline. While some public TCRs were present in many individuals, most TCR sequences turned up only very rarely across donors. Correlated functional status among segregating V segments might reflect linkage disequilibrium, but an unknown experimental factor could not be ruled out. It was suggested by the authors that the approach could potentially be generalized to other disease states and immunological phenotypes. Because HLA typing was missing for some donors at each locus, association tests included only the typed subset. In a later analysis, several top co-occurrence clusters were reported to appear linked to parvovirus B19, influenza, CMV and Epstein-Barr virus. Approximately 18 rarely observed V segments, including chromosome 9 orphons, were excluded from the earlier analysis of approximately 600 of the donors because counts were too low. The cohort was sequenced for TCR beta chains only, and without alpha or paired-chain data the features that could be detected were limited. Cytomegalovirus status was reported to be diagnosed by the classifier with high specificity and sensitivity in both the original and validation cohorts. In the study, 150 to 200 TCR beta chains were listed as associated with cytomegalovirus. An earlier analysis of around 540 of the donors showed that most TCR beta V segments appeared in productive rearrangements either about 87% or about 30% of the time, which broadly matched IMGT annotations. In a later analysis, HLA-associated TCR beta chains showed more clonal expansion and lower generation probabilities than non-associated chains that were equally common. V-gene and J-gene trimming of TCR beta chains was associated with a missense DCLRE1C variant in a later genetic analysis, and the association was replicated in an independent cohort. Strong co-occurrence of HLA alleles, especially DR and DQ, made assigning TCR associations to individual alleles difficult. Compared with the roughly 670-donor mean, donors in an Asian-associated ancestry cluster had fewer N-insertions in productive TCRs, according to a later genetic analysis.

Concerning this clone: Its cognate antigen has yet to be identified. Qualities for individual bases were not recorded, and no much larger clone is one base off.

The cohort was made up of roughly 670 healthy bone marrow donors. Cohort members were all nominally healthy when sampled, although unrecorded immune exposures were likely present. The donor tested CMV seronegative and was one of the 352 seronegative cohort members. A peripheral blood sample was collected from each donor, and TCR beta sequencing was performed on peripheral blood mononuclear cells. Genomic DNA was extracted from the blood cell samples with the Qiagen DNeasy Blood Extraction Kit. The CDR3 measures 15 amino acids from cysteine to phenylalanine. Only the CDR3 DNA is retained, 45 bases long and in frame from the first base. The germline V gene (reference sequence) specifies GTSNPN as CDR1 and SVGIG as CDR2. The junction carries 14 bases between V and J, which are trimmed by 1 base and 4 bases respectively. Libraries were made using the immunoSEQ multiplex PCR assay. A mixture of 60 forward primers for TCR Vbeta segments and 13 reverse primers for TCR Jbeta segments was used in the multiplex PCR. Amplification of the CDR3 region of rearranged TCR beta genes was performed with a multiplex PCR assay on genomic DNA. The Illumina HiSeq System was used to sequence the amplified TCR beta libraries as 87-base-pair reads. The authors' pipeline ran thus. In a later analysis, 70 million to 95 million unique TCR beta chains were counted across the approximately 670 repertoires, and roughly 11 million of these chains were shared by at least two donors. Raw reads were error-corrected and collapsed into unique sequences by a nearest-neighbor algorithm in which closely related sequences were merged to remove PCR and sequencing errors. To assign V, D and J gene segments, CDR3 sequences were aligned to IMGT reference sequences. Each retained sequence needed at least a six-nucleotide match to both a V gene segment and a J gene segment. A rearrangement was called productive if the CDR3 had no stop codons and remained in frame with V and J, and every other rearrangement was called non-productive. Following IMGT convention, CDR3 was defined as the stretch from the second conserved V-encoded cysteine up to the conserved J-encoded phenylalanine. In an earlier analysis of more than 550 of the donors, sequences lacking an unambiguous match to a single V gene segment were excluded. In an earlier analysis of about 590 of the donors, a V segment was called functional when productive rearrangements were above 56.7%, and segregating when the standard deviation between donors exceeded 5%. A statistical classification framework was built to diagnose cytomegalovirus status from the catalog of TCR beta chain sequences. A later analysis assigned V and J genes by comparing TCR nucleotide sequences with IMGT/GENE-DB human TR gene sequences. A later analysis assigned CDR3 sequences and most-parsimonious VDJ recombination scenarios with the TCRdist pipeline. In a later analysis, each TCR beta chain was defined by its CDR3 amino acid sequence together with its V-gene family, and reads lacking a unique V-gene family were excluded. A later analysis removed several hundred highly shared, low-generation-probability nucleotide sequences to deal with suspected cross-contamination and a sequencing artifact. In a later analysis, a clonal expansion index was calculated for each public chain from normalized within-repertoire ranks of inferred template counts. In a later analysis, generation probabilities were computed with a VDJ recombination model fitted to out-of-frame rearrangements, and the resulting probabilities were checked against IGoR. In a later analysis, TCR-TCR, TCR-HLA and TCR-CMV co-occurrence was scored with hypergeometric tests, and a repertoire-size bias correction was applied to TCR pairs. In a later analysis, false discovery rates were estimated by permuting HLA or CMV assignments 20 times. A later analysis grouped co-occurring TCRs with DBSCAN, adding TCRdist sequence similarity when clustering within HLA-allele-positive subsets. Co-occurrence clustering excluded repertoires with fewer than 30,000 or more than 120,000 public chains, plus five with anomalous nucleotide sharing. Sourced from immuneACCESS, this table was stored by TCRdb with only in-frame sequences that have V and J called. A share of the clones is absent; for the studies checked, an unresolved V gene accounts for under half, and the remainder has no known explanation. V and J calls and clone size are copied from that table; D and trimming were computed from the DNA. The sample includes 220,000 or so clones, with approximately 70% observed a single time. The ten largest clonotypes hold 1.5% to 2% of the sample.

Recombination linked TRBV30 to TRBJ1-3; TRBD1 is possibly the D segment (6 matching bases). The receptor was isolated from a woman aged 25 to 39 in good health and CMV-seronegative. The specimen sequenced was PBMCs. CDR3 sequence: CAWSDPNREGNTIYF. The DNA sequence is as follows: TGTGCCTGGAGTGACCCCAACAGGGAAGGAAACACCATATATTTT.